This T cell receptor beta chain was profiled in a study of post-analysis software for immune sequencing data (dated by TCRdb to 2013 to 2016). Study-level background: Relapsing-remitting, secondary progressive and progressive-relapsing multiple sclerosis were recorded as disease courses, and subtype annotation was lacking for some patients. The multiple sclerosis patient repertoires were compared with 10 to 12 previously published healthy control repertoires from donors aged about 6 to 28 years. A subset of samples was prepared in parallel using single-end sample barcoding, then pooled and co-amplified after Illumina adapter ligation.

What the study reported, not specific to this receptor: Multiple sclerosis patients had significantly lower normalized Chao1 diversity than controls, a result that suggests substantial peripheral T-cell clonal expansion. Significantly higher frequencies in patients than in controls were found for a few TRBV segments, including TRBV5-6, TRBV5-1 and TRBV20-1. Direct clustering with F measure showed strong co-clustering of samples prepared in the same batch, prompting a batch-effect correction. The control group was slightly older than the multiple sclerosis patient group.

To demonstrate the VDJtools post-analysis software, TCR beta repertoires were profiled from the peripheral blood of 10 to 15 young patients with multiple sclerosis. Multiple sclerosis patients were children and adolescents aged roughly 6 to 17 years. About this clonotype itself: Its specific antigen is unknown. Relative to the germline gene, one junction end is altered; a read error may explain this.

The library came from PCR. Instrument used: Illumina HiSeq 2500. To reduce PCR and sequencing biases, unique molecular identifiers were incorporated into the TCR beta cDNA libraries. About 500,000 cDNA molecules were obtained for every 1 to 10 million input T cells, so each molecule roughly corresponded to one T cell. Patient libraries were prepared and sequenced with the same protocol used for the earlier healthy control dataset. Within a given batch, samples were prepared together, multiplexed and sequenced on the same HiSeq lane. In the paper's pipeline: Raw barcoded reads were processed with MIGEC, and single-read molecular identifier groups were discarded before consensus assembly and CDR3 extraction. Clonotype tables were post-analysed with VDJtools, normalizing diversity by down-sampling all datasets to the smallest sample size. To correct batch-related cross-sample contamination, repertoire overlap clustering matched CDR3 amino acid sequences but not nucleotide sequences. The public reads were reanalyzed by TCRdb: fastp trimming at Q25, MiXCR alignment, in-frame beta chains only. Rows matching on CDR3 protein sequence are summarized as one entry with the most common DNA and genes. Clone size and V and J calls follow TCRdb, not the original study. This sample is represented by about 820,000 distinct CDR3 sequences; roughly 58% of them were singletons. 4.6% of the sample rests with the top ten.

The germline V gene (reference sequence) supplies CDR1 SEHNR and CDR2 FQNEAQ. Counted from cysteine to phenylalanine, this CDR3 has 12 amino acids. The kept DNA is CDR3 alone, 36 bases in frame from the first base. This receptor chain uses TRBV7-9 and TRBJ1-1, with the identity of the D gene unclear. Material for sequencing was blood. This clonotype was obtained from a girl between 10 and 17 years old with multiple sclerosis. The CDR3 amino acid sequence is: CSSSLVNTEAFF. The DNA reads TGTTCCAGCAGCCTAGTGAACACTGAAGCTTTCTTT.